This T cell receptor beta chain was identified in a study of T cells after yellow fever vaccination. For the study at large: Libraries from low-cell-number fractions were prepared with the SMART-Seq v4 Ultra Low Input RNA kit. Points from the study as a whole: Though it reached lower strength, the secondary response hit its peak faster, day 5 versus 15. Post-booster repertoires again held most primary-vaccination clones (about 96% CD4, approximately 90% CD8).

This clonotype has a handful of counts. Its antigen is still unknown. The germline V gene encodes CDR1 SGHRS and CDR2 YFSETQ. The V end was cut by 0 bases, the J end by 1 base, with 7 bases between. The CDR3 is 14 amino acids. In TCRdb, the 5' RACE reads were re-called with MiXCR into one record per CDR3 protein. This sample carries fewer than 350,000 distinct CDR3 sequences, approximately 4.3% of them seen once, and the ten largest clones take around 19%. J is TRBJ1-1 and V is TRBV5-1, with a weak D call TRBD1 (6 bases). The material was PBMCs, obtained 15 days after the yellow fever booster vaccination. This receptor was identified in a man younger than 30 who received the YFV17D yellow fever vaccine. The chain's CDR3 is CASSLEDRNTEAFF. The CDR3 DNA reads TGCGCCAGCAGCTTGGAGGACAGGAACACTGAAGCTTTCTTT.